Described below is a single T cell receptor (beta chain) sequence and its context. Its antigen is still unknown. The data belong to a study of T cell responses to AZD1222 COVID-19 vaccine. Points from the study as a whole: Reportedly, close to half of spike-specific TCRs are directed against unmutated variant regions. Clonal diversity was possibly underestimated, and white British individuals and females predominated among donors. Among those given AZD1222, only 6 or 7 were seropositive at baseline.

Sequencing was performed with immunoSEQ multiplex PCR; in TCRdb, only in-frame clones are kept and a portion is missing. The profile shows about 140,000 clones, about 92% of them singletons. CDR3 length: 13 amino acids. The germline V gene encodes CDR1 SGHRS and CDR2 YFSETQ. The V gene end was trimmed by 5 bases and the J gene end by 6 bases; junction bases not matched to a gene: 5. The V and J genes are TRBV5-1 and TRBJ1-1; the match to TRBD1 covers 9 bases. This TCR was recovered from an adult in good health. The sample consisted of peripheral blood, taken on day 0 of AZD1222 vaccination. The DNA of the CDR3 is TGCGCCAGCAGTGACAGGGGGAGGGCTGAAGCTTTCTTT. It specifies CASSDRGRAEAFF.